The T cell receptor beta chain under discussion was sequenced for a study of CD8+CD57+ T cells in acquired aplastic anemia. The patients chosen for sequencing had shown expansion of CD8+CD57+ cells (detected by flow cytometry). Each of the patients presented with severe acquired aplastic anemia. By the time of blood sampling, patients had still received no therapy. Trimming took 3 bases from V and 3 from J; bases not matched to a gene: 7. The CDR3 has 15 amino acids. CDR1 SGHDT and CDR2 YYEEEE come from the germline V gene. With regard to this clonotype: As yet, its antigen is unknown.

Study results and limitations: Between patients and controls, about 30 CD8+ CDR3 sequences were found in common.

The template for TCR beta VDJ and CDR3 sequence profiling was genomic DNA. TCRdb processed the reads anew with MiXCR; each CDR3 protein has one entry. This table holds roughly 250,000 distinct CDR3 sequences, 82% found once. The sequencing sample was made of sorted CD4+, CD8+, or CD8+CD57+ T cells (not recorded which) from PBMCs. The rearrangement joins TRBV5-6 to TRBJ2-5; TRBD2 aligns across 8 bases. This clonotype was sampled from a human donor with aplastic anemia. This CDR3 is CASSWGTRTKETQYF. As DNA, the CDR3 is TGTGCCAGCAGCTGGGGGACTAGGACAAAAGAGACCCAGTACTTC.